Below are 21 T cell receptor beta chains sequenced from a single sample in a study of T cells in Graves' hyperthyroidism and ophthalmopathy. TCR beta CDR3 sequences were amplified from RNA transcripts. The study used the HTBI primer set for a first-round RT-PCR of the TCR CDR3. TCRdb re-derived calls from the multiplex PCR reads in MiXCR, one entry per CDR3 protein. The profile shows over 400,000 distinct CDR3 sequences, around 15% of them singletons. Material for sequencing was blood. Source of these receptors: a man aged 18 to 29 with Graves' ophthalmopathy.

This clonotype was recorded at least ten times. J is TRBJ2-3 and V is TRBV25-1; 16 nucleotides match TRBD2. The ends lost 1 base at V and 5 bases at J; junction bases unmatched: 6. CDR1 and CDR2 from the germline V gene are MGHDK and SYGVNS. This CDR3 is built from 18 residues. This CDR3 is CASSEWGLAGGLGDTQYF. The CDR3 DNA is TGTGCCAGCAGTGAATGGGGACTAGCGGGAGGGCTCGGAGATACGCAGTATTTT.

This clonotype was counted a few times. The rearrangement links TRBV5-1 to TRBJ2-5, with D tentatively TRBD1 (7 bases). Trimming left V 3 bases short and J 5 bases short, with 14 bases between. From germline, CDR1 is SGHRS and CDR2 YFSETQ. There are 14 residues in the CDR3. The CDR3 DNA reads TGCGCCAGCAGCTGGCGGGACAGAGGCGAGACCCAGTACTTC. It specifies CASSWRDRGETQYF. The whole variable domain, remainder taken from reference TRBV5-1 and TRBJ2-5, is KAGVTQTPRYLIKTRGQQVTLSCSPISGHRSVSWYQQTPGQGLQFLFEYFSETQRNKGNFPGRFSGRQFSNSRSEMNVSTLELGDSALYLCASSWRDRGETQYFGPGTRLLVL.

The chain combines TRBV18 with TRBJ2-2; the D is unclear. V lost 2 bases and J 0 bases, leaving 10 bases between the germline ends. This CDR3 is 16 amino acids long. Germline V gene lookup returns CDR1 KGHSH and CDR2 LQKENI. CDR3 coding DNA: TGTGCCAGCTCACCATATCCACTCACGAACACCGGGGAGCTGTTTTTT. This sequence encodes CASSPYPLTNTGELFF.

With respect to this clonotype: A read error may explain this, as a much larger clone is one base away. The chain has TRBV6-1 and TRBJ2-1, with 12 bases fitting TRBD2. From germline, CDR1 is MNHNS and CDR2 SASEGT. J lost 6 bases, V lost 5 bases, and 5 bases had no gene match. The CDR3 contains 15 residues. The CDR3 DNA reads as TGTGCCAGCAGTCAGACTAGCGGGAGATGCAATGAGCAGTTCTTC. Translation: CASSQTSGRCNEQFF.

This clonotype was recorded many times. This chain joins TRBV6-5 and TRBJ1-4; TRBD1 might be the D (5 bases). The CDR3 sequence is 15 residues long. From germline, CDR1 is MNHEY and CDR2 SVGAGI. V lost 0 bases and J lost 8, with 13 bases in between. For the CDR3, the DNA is TGTGCCAGCAGTTACTCGAGAAGAGGGGCAGAAAAACTGTTTTTT. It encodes CASSYSRRGAEKLFF.

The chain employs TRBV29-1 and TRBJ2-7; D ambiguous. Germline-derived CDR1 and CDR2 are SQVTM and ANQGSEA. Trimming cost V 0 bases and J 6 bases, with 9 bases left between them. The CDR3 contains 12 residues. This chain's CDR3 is CSVEDLGVEQYF. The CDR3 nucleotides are TGCAGCGTTGAAGATCTTGGGGTCGAGCAGTACTTC.

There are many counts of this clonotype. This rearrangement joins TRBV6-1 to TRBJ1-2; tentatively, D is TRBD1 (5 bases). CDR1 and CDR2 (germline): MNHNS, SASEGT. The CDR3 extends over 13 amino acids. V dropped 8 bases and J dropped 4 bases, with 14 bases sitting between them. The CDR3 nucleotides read TGTGCCAGCGGGGGAAGGACGGTCTATGGCTACACCTTC. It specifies CASGGRTVYGYTF.

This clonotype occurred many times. The CDR3 loop is CASSSALHRGETQYF. Written as DNA, the CDR3 is TGCGCCAGCAGCTCTGCACTCCACAGGGGAGAGACCCAGTACTTC. J is TRBJ2-5 and V is TRBV5-1; TRBD1 matches at 7 bases. CDR3 length equals 15 residues. Germline V gene data show CDR1 as SGHRS and CDR2 as YFSETQ. Trimming cost V 3 bases and J 4 bases; bases outside gene matches: 9.

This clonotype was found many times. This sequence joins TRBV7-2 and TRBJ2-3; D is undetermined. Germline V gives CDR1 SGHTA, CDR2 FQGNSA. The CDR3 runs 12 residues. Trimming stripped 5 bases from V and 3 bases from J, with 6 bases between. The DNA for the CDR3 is TGTGCCAGCAGCATCTTAACAGATACGCAGTATTTT. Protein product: CASSILTDTQYF.

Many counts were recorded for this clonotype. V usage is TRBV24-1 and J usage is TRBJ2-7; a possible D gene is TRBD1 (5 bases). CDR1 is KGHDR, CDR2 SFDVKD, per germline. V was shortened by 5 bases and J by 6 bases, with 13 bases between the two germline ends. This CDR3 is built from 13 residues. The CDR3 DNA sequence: TGTGCCACCAGTGGTCAGGGAAACGGCGAGCAGTACTTC. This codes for CATSGQGNGEQYF.

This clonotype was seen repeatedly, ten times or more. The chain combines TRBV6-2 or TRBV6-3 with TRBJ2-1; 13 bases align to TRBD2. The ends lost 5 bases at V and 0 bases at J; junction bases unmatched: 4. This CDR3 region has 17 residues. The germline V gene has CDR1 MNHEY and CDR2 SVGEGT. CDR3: CASSRRTSGSSYNEQFF. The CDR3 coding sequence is TGTGCCAGCAGTCGGCGGACTAGCGGGAGCTCCTACAATGAGCAGTTCTTC.

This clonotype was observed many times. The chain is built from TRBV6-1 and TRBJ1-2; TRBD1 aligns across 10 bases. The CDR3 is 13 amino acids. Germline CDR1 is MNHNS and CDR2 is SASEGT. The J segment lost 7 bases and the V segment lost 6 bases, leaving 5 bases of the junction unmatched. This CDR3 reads CASRLTGGSGYTF. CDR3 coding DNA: TGTGCCAGCAGATTGACAGGGGGCTCTGGCTACACCTTC.

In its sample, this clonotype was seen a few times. The chain's CDR3 is CASTEGTSSYNEQFF. The CDR3 DNA reads as TGTGCCAGCACAGAGGGGACTAGCAGCTACAATGAGCAGTTCTTC. The J gene is TRBJ2-1, the V gene TRBV13; TRBD2 aligns across 9 bases. J was trimmed by 3 bases and V by 7 bases; bases with no gene match: 7. Looked up from germline, CDR1 is PRHDT and CDR2 is FYEKMQ (reference sequence). CDR3 length: 15 residues.

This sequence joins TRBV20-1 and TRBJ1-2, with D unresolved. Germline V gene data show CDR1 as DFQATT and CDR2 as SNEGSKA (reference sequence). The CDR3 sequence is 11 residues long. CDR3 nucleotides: TGCGACATGGAGGGAAACCATGGCTACACCTTC. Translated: CDMEGNHGYTF.

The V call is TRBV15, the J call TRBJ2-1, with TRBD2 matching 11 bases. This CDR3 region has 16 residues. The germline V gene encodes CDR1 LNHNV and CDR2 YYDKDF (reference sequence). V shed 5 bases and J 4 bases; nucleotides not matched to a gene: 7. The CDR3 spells CATSATTSGVYNEQFF. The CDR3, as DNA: TGTGCCACCAGCGCAACGACTAGCGGGGTATACAATGAGCAGTTCTTC.

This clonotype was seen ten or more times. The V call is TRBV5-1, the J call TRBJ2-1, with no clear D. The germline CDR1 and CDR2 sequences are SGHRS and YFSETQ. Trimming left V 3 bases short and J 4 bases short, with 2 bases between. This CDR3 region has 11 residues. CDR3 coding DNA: TGCGCCAGCAGCTGGTACAATGAGCAGTTCTTC. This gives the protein CASSWYNEQFF.

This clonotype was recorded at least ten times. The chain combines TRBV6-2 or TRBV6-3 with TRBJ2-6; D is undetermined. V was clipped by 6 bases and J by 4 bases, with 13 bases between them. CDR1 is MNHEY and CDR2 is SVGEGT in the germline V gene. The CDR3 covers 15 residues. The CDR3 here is CASSKDLVGANVLTF. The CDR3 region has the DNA TGTGCCAGCAGCAAGGACCTCGTCGGGGCCAACGTCCTGACTTTC.

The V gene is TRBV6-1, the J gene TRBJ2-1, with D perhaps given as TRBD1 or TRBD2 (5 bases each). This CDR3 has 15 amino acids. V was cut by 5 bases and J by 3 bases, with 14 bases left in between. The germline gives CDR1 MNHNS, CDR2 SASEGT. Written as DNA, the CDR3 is TGTGCCAGCAGTTCGGACGGGGCCGGCTACAATGAGCAGTTCTTC. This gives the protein CASSSDGAGYNEQFF.

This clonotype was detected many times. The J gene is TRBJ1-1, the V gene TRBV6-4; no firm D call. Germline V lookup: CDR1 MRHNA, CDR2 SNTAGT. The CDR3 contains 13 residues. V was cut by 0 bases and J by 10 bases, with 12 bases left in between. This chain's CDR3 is CASSDSSSGRAFF. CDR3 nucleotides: TGTGCCAGCAGTGACTCGTCGTCCGGAAGAGCTTTCTTT.

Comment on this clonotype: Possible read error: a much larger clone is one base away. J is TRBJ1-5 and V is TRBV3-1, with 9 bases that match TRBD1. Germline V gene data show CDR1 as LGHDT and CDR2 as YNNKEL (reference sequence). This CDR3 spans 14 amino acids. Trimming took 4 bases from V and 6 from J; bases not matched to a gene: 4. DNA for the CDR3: TGTGCCAGCAGCCGGACAGGGGAGAGTCAGCCCCAGCATTTT. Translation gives CASSRTGESQPQHF.

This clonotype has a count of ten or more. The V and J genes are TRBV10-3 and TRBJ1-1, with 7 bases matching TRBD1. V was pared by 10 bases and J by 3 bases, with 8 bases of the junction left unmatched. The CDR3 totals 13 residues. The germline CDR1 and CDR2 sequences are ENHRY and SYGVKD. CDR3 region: CATEGQTHTEAFF. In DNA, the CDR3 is TGTGCCACCGAGGGACAGACCCACACTGAAGCTTTCTTT.